The rows below give T cell receptor beta chains drawn from one sample of a study of blood T cells in healthy people across ages. Each CDR3 protein is one row after TCRdb ran MiXCR on the 5' RACE reads. The sample records some 1.5 million distinct CDR3 sequences, about 42% being singletons. What was sequenced was blood. Receptors originate from a woman between 18 and 30 years old in good health. Both conserved end residues are part of each CDR3. A D gene is named only where the DNA matches it firmly. Clone size is not always given. Where it is, it says once, few, many or a class for expanded clones.

TRBJ2-3 | . | TRBV20-1 | few | CSARVVNHLTDTQYF | TGCAGTGCTAGAGTGGTCAACCATCTAACAGATACGCAGTATTTT
TRBJ2-2 | TRBD1 | TRBV9 | few | CASRETGMNTGELFF | TGTGCCAGCAGGGAGACAGGGATGAACACCGGGGAGCTGTTTTTT
TRBJ2-1 | TRBD2 | TRBV3-1 | . | CASSQWTSGLAEQFF | TGTGCCAGCAGCCAGTGGACTAGCGGTTTGGCTGAGCAGTTCTTC
TRBJ1-2 | TRBD1 | TRBV4-3 | . | CASSHGDRAYGYTF | TGCGCCAGCAGCCACGGAGACAGGGCCTATGGCTACACCTTC
TRBJ2-7 | TRBD1 | TRBV6-6 | many | CASRPGQGTYEQYF | TGTGCCAGCAGACCGGGACAGGGGACGTACGAGCAGTACTTC
TRBJ2-1 | . | TRBV4-1 | . | CASSQIRGENEQFF | TGCGCCAGCAGCCAGATCAGGGGAGAGAATGAGCAGTTCTTC
TRBJ2-3 | . | TRBV4-1 | few | CASTQGLTDTQYF | TGCGCCAGCACCCAGGGCCTTACAGATACGCAGTATTTT
TRBJ2-2 | TRBD2 | TRBV7-6 | . | CASSFPTSGRDLNTGELFF | TGTGCCAGCAGCTTCCCGACTAGCGGGAGAGATCTGAACACCGGGGAGCTGTTTTTT
TRBJ1-2 | . | TRBV11-2 | . | CASSSLRRAAWSDYGYTF | TGTGCCAGCAGCTCGCTGCGAAGGGCAGCGTGGTCTGACTATGGCTACACCTTC
TRBJ2-1 | TRBD1 | TRBV11-2 | . | CASSLDWTGRQFF | TGTGCCAGCAGCTTAGATTGGACAGGCCGTCAGTTCTTC
TRBJ1-6 | TRBD1 | TRBV3-1 | few | CASMDRDNSPLHF | TGTGCCAGCATGGACAGGGATAATTCACCCCTCCACTTT
TRBJ2-5 | . | TRBV9 | . | CASSTGRGRTQETQYF | TGTGCCAGCAGTACCGGCCGGGGGCGAACACAAGAGACCCAGTACTTC